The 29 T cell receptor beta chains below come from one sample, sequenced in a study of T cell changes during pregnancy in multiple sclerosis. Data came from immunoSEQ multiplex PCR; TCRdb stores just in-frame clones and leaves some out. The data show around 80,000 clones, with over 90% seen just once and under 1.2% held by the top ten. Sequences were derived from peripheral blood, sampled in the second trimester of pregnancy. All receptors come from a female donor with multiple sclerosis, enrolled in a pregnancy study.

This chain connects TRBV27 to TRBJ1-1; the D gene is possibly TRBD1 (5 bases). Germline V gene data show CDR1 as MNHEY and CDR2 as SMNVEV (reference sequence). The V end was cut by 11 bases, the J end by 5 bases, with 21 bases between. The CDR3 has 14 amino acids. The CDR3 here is CALEAGGGGTEAFF. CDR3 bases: TGTGCCCTCGAGGCGGGCGGGGGGGGAACTGAAGCTTTCTTT.

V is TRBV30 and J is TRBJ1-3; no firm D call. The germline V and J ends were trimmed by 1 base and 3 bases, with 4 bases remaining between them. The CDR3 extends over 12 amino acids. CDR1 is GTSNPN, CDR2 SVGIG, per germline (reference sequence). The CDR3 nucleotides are TGTGCCTGGAGTGCCCTTGGAAACACCATATATTTT. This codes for CAWSALGNTIYF.

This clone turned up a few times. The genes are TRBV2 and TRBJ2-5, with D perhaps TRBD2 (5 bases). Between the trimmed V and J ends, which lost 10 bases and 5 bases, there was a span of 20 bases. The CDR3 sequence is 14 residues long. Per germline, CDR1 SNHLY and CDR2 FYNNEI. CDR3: CATTTGISSETQYF. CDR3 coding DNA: TGTGCCACCACTACGGGAATTTCGTCGGAGACCCAGTACTTC.

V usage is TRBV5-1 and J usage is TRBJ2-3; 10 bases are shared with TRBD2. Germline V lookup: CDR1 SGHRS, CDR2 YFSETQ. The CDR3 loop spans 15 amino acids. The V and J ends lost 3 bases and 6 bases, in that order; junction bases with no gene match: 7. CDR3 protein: CASSWLAGDLDTQYF. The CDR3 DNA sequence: TGCGCCAGCAGCTGGCTAGCGGGAGATCTGGATACGCAGTATTTT.

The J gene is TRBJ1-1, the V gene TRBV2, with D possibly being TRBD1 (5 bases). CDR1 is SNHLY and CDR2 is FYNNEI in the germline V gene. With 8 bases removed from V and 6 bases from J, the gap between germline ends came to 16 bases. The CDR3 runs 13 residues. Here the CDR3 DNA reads TGTGCCAGCTGCCCGGGGGGTCGACCTGAAGCTTTCTTT. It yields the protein CASCPGGRPEAFF.

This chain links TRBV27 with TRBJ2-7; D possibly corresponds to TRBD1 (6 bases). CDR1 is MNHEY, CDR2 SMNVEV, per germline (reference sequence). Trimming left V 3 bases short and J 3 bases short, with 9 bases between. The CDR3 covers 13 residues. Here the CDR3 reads CASSLGAHYEQYF. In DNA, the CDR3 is TGTGCCAGCAGTTTGGGGGCCCACTACGAGCAGTACTTC.

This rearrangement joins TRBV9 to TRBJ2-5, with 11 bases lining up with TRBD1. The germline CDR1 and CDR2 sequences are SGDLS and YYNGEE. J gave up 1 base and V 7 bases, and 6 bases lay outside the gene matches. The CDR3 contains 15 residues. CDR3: CASRPGQGGQETQYF. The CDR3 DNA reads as TGTGCCAGCCGACCGGGACAGGGGGGCCAAGAGACCCAGTACTTC.

CDR3 bases: TGTGCCAGCGGGGGACAGCCAAACATGAACACTGAAGCTTTCTTT. Protein product: CASGGQPNMNTEAFF. The chain combines TRBV6-1 with TRBJ1-1; TRBD1 matches at 7 bases. There are 15 residues in the CDR3. Germline V CDR1 and CDR2: MNHNS, SASEGT. The V and J ends lost 8 bases and 0 bases, in that order; junction bases with no gene match: 9.

The DNA of the CDR3 is TGCGCCAGCGCCCAACACCCCACAGATACGCAGTATTTT. It translates to CASAQHPTDTQYF. The genes are TRBV10-2 and TRBJ2-3; D remains ambiguous. The CDR3 has 13 amino acids. Trimming took off 8 bases at V and 2 bases at J, with 11 bases between the two ends. Germline CDR1 is WSHSY and CDR2 is SAAADI.

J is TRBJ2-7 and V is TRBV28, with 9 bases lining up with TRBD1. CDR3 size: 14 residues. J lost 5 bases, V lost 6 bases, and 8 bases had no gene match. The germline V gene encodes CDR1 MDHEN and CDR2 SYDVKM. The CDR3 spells CASRPGQGFNEQYF. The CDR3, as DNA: TGTGCCAGCAGACCGGGACAGGGTTTCAACGAGCAGTACTTC.

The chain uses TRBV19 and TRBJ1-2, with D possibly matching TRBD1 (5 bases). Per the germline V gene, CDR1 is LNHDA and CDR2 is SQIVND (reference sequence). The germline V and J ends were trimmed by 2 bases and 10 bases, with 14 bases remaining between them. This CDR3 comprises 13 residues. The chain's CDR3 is CASSISLRDSYTF. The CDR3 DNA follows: TGTGCCAGTAGTATAAGTCTTCGGGACTCCTACACCTTC.

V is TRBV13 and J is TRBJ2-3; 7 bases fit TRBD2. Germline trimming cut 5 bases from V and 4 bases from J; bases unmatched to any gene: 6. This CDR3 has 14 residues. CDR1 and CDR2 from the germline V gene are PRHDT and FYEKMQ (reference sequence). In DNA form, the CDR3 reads TGTGCCAGCAGCCCTGGACTAGATTCAGATACGCAGTATTTT. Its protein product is CASSPGLDSDTQYF. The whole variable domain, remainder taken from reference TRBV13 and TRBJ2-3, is AAGVIQSPRHLIKEKRETATLKCYPIPRHDTVYWYQQGPGQDPQFLISFYEKMQSDKGSIPDRFSAQQFSDYHSELNMSSLELGDSALYFCASSPGLDSDTQYFGPGTRLTVL.

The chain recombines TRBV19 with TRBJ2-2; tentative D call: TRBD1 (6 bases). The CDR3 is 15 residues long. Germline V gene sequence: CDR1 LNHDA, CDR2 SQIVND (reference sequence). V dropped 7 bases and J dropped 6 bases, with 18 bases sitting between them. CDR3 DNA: TGTGCCAGTAACTTCAGGACAGAAAATGCCGGGGAGCTGTTTTTT. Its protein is CASNFRTENAGELFF. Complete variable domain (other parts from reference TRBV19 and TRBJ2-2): DGGITQSPKYLFRKEGQNVTLSCEQNLNHDAMYWYRQDPGQGLRLIYYSQIVNDFQKGDIAEGYSVSREKKESFPLTVTSAQKNPTAFYLCASNFRTENAGELFFGEGSRLTVL.

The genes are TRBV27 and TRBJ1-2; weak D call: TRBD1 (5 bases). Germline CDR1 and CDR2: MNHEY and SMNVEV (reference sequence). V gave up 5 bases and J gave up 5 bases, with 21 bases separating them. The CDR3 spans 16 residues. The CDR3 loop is CASSHLLKGRRYGYTF. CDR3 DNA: TGTGCCAGCAGTCATTTATTGAAGGGGCGAAGATATGGCTACACCTTC.

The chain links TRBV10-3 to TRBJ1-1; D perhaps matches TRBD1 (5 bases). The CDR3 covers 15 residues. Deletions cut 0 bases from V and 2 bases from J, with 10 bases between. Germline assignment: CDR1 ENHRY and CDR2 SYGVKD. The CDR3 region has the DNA TGTGCCATCAGTGAGTCACAGGACCTAAACACTGAAGCTTTCTTT. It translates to CAISESQDLNTEAFF.

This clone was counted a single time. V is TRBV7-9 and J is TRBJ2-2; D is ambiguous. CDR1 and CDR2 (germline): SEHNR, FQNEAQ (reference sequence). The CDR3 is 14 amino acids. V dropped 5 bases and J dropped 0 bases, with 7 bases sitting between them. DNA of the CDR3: TGTGCCAGCAGCCGAACAACGAACACCGGGGAGCTGTTTTTT. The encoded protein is CASSRTTNTGELFF.

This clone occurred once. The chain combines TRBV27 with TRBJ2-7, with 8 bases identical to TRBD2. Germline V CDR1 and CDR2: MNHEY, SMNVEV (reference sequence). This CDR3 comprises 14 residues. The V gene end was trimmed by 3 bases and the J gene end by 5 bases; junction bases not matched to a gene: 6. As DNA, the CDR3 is TGTGCCAGCAGTTTGGGACTAGGGCGGGACGAGCAGTACTTC. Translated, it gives CASSLGLGRDEQYF.

The chain's CDR3 is CASSRPGTSDYEQYF. The CDR3, as DNA: TGTGCCAGCAGTCGACCCGGGACTAGCGACTACGAGCAGTACTTC. J is TRBJ2-7 and V is TRBV6-5; 10 nucleotides agree with TRBD2. CDR1 and CDR2 from the germline V gene are MNHEY and SVGAGI. The CDR3 consists of 15 residues. Germline trimming cut 5 bases from V and 3 bases from J; bases unmatched to any gene: 7.

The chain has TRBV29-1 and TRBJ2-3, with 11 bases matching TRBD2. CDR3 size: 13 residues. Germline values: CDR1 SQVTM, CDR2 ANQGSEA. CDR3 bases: TGCGGGTATAGCGGGAGGGCCGGGGATACGCAGTATTTT. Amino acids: CGYSGRAGDTQYF.

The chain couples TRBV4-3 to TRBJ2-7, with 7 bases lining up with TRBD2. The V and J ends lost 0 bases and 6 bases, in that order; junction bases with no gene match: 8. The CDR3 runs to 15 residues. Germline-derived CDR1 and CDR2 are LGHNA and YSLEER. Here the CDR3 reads CASSQDRLAVLEQYF. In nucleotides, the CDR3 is TGCGCCAGCAGCCAAGATCGGCTAGCGGTCCTCGAGCAGTACTTC.

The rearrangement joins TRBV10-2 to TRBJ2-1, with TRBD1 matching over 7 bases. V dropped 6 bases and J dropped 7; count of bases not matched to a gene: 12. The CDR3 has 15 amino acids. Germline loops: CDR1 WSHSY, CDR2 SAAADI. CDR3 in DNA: TGCGCCAGCAGGATCGGACAGGCCCGGTTAAATGAGCAGTTCTTC. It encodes CASRIGQARLNEQFF.

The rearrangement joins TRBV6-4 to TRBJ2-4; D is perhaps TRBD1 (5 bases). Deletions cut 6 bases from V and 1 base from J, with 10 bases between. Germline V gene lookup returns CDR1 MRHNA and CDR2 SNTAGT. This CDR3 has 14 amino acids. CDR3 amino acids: CASSKGHAKNIQYF. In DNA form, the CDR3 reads TGTGCCAGCAGCAAGGGGCACGCCAAAAACATTCAGTACTTC.

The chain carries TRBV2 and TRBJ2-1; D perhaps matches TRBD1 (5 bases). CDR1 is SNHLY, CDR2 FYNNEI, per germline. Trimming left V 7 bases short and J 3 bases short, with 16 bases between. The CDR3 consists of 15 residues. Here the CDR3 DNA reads TGTGCCAGCAAAGGGGCTTCACCCCTCTACAATGAGCAGTTCTTC. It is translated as CASKGASPLYNEQFF.

CDR3 DNA sequence: TGTGCCAGCAGCTTAGCCGGAGGGCAGGACGAGCAGTACTTC. Its protein is CASSLAGGQDEQYF. The J gene is TRBJ2-7, the V gene TRBV7-6; D is possibly TRBD2 (6 bases). CDR3 length equals 14 residues. Germline V gene sequence: CDR1 SGHVS, CDR2 FNYEAQ. V gave up 0 bases and J gave up 5 bases, with 11 bases separating them.

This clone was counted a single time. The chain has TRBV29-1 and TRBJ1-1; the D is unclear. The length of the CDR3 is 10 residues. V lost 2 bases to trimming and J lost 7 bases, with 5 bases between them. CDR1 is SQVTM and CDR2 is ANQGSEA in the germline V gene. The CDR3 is CSVESGEAFF. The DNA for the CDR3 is TGCAGCGTTGAATCGGGTGAAGCTTTCTTT.

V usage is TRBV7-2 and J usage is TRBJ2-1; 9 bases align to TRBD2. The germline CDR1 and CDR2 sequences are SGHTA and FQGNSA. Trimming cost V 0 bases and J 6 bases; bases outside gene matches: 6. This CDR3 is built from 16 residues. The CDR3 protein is CASSLAQAGGTNEQFF. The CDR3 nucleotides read TGTGCCAGCAGCTTAGCGCAAGCGGGAGGCACCAATGAGCAGTTCTTC.

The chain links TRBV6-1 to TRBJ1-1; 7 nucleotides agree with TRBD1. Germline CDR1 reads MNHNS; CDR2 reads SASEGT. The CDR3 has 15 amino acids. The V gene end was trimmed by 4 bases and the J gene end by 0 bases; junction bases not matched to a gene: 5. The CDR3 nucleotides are TGTGCCAGCAGTGTCCGGGACAGAATGAACACTGAAGCTTTCTTT. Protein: CASSVRDRMNTEAFF.

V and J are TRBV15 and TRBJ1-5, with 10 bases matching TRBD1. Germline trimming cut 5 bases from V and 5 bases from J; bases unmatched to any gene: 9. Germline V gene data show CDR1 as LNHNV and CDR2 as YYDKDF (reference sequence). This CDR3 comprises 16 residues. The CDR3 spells CATSGTVTGGHQPQHF. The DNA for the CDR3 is TGTGCCACCAGCGGAACCGTGACAGGGGGCCATCAGCCCCAGCATTTT.

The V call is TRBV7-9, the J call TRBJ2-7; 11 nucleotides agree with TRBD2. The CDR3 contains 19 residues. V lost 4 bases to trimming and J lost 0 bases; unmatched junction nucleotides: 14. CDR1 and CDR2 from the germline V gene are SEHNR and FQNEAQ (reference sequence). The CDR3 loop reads CASSYLGPTLAGVSYEQYF. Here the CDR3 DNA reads TGTGCCAGCAGCTACTTAGGACCGACACTAGCGGGAGTCTCCTACGAGCAGTACTTC.